This is a list of T cell receptor beta chains from one sample in a study of blood T cell repertoires in COVID-19. The protocol was immunoSEQ multiplex PCR, while the TCRdb copy is restricted to in-frame clones and leaves out a portion. The table includes a few hundred thousand clones, 80% to 85% detected once. Sample: PBMCs or T cells enriched from blood (not recorded which). These receptors were collected from a man between 50 and 59 years old who had recovered from COVID-19. Both conserved end residues are part of each CDR3. A D gene is named only where the DNA matches it firmly. Size is stated for part of the rows, as once, few or many counts, or as a class when the clone is expanded.

TRBV6-2/TRBV6-3	-	TRBJ1-5	TRBD1	CASSYPDRFQPQHF	TGTGCCAGCAGTTACCCGGACAGGTTTCAGCCCCAGCATTTT
TRBV4-3	-	TRBJ2-7	-	CASSQDTLRVHEQYF	TGCGCCAGCAGCCAAGATACCCTTAGAGTACACGAGCAGTACTTC
TRBV6-1	-	TRBJ2-7	TRBD1	CASSERTGPSYEQYF	TGTGCCAGCAGTGAAAGGACAGGGCCCTCCTACGAGCAGTACTTC
TRBV10-3	once	TRBJ2-3	TRBD2	CAISLAGGRLTDTQYF	TGTGCCATCAGCTTAGCGGGGGGACGACTAACAGATACGCAGTATTTT
TRBV11-3	-	TRBJ2-3	-	CASSSSVRGSTDTQYF	TGTGCCAGCAGTTCGAGTGTTAGAGGAAGCACAGATACGCAGTATTTT
TRBV6-2/TRBV6-3	-	TRBJ2-1	TRBD2	CASSYGGLAGVEQFF	TGTGCCAGCAGTTACGGGGGACTAGCGGGCGTTGAGCAGTTCTTC
TRBV7-6	-	TRBJ1-3	TRBD1	CASSLAGTAHTIYF	TGTGCCAGCAGCTTGGCCGGGACAGCTCACACCATATATTTT
TRBV29-1	-	TRBJ1-1	-	CSVDPFEKGGDTEAFF	TGCAGCGTTGATCCCTTTGAGAAGGGAGGGGACACTGAAGCTTTCTTT
TRBV29-1	-	TRBJ2-7	TRBD2	CSVEEGSGRSYEQYF	TGCAGCGTTGAAGAGGGGAGCGGGAGGAGTTACGAGCAGTACTTC
TRBV13	-	TRBJ2-3	-	CASSSGTSTDTQYF	TGTGCCAGCAGCTCCGGGACTAGCACAGATACGCAGTATTTT
TRBV29-1	-	TRBJ2-1	TRBD2	CSGGGGRGYNEQFF	TGCAGCGGTGGGGGCGGGAGGGGATACAATGAGCAGTTCTTC
TRBV3-1/TRBV3-2	-	TRBJ2-7	-	CASSQFEGNEQYF	TGTGCCAGCAGCCAGTTTGAGGGAAACGAGCAGTACTTC
TRBV9	-	TRBJ2-1	-	CASSVAGGLVYNEQFF	TGTGCCAGCAGCGTAGCCGGGGGTCTTGTCTACAATGAGCAGTTCTTC
TRBV18	-	TRBJ2-1	TRBD1	CASSYDRERAGEQFF	TGTGCCAGCTCATACGACAGGGAAAGGGCAGGCGAGCAGTTCTTC
TRBV23-1	-	TRBJ1-1	-	CASSQYRQPEGTEAFF	TGCGCCAGCAGTCAATATCGACAGCCGGAGGGGACTGAAGCTTTCTTT
TRBV9	-	TRBJ2-2	-	CASSVEGGQVVGELFF	TGTGCCAGCAGCGTAGAAGGTGGGCAGGTGGTCGGGGAGCTGTTTTTT
TRBV10-1	-	TRBJ1-5	-	CASSTGRDQPQHF	TGCGCCAGCAGTACAGGGAGAGATCAGCCCCAGCATTTT
TRBV4-2	-	TRBJ2-1	-	CASSQHLRDSIKGPNEQFF	TGTGCCAGCAGCCAACACCTCCGGGACTCGATAAAAGGTCCAAATGAGCAGTTCTTC
TRBV3-1/TRBV3-2	-	TRBJ1-3	-	CASKDRGNTIYF	TGTGCCAGCAAAGACAGGGGAAACACCATATATTTT
TRBV10-1	few	TRBJ2-2	TRBD1	CASSRGQGNTGELFF	TGCGCCAGCAGCCGCGGACAGGGAAACACCGGGGAGCTGTTTTTT
TRBV20-1	-	TRBJ1-1	TRBD1	CSASILDRGPEAFF	TGCAGTGCTAGTATTTTGGACAGGGGGCCTGAAGCTTTCTTT
TRBV2	-	TRBJ2-7	TRBD1	CASSIRQGSREQYF	TGTGCCAGCAGTATTCGACAGGGGAGTCGCGAGCAGTACTTC
TRBV5-1	-	TRBJ1-2	-	CASSLEQGYGYTF	TGCGCCAGCAGCTTGGAACAGGGCTATGGCTACACCTTC
TRBV5-1	-	TRBJ1-1	-	CASSPKAVSLTEAFF	TGCGCCAGCAGCCCGAAAGCGGTGTCCCTCACTGAAGCTTTCTTT
TRBV3-1/TRBV3-2	-	TRBJ2-5	TRBD1	CASSLRTGRGETQYF	TGTGCCAGCAGCCTCAGGACAGGGCGAGGGGAGACCCAGTACTTC
TRBV4-1	few	TRBJ1-2	TRBD1	CASSRESGQIYGYTF	TGCGCCAGCAGCCGAGAATCGGGACAGATCTATGGCTACACCTTC
TRBV7-7	-	TRBJ2-3	TRBD1	CASSLRQGSDTQYF	TGTGCTAGCAGCTTGAGACAGGGGTCGGATACGCAGTATTTT
TRBV19	once	TRBJ1-4	TRBD1	CASSPTGIGEKLFF	TGTGCCAGTAGTCCGACAGGGATAGGGGAAAAACTGTTTTTT
TRBV19	-	TRBJ2-2	TRBD2	CASKGLAGGPGELFF	TGTGCCAGTAAGGGACTAGCGGGAGGGCCCGGGGAGCTGTTTTTT
TRBV6-5	-	TRBJ2-3	TRBD2	CASSYRDYVADTQYF	TGTGCCAGCAGTTACCGGGACTATGTGGCAGATACGCAGTATTTT
TRBV12-3/TRBV12-4	-	TRBJ2-2	-	CASSSYGELFF	TGTGCCAGCAGTTCCTACGGGGAGCTGTTTTTT
TRBV2	few	TRBJ1-4	-	CASSEGSPNEKLFF	TGTGCCAGCAGTGAGGGCAGCCCGAATGAAAAACTGTTTTTT
TRBV6-2/TRBV6-3	-	TRBJ2-1	TRBD2	CASSYHGGVPYNEQFF	TGTGCCAGCAGTTATCACGGGGGGGTACCCTACAATGAGCAGTTCTTC
TRBV5-4	-	TRBJ2-1	TRBD2	CASSLGLAGDNEQFF	TGTGCCAGCAGCTTGGGACTAGCGGGAGATAATGAGCAGTTCTTC
TRBV18	-	TRBJ2-2	-	CASSIRGPGELFF	TGTGCCAGCTCAATCAGGGGACCCGGGGAGCTGTTTTTT
TRBV11-3	-	TRBJ2-2	TRBD1	CASSLGGQVTNTGELFF	TGTGCCAGCAGCCTCGGAGGACAGGTTACGAACACCGGGGAGCTGTTTTTT
TRBV6-1	-	TRBJ1-3	-	CASTTGGSGNTIYF	TGTGCCAGCACCACGGGGGGCTCTGGAAACACCATATATTTT
TRBV30	-	TRBJ2-3	TRBD2	CAWSRTSGGTTDTQYF	TGTGCCTGGAGTCGGACTAGCGGGGGGACCACAGATACGCAGTATTTT
TRBV7-7	once	TRBJ2-2	TRBD2	CASSQGLAGNTGELFF	TGTGCTAGCAGCCAGGGACTAGCGGGTAACACCGGGGAGCTGTTTTTT
TRBV25-1	-	TRBJ1-6	-	CASNQFGGNSPLHF	TGTGCCAGCAACCAGTTTGGAGGGAATTCACCCCTCCACTTT
TRBV20-1	-	TRBJ1-2	-	CSASGLYGYTF	TGCAGTGCTTCAGGGCTTTATGGCTACACCTTC
TRBV11-2	-	TRBJ2-1	-	CASSLGTQGYNEQFF	TGTGCCAGCAGCTTGGGGACCCAGGGGTACAATGAGCAGTTCTTC
TRBV2	-	TRBJ2-7	-	CASRASYEQYF	TGTGCCAGCAGGGCCTCCTACGAGCAGTACTTC
TRBV5-1	-	TRBJ2-2	-	CASSLGPLILSGELFF	TGCGCCAGCAGCTTGGGCCCTCTTATACTCTCCGGGGAGCTGTTTTTT
TRBV30	-	TRBJ1-5	TRBD1	CAWSADRGEGSNQPQHF	TGTGCCTGGAGTGCGGACAGGGGCGAAGGGAGCAATCAGCCCCAGCATTTT
TRBV6-9	-	TRBJ1-2	-	CASSYAPGIYGYTF	TGTGCCAGCAGTTACGCGCCAGGGATCTATGGCTACACCTTC
TRBV27	once	TRBJ2-1	TRBD2	CASRLEAGGRNEQFF	TGTGCCAGCAGGCTCGAGGCGGGGGGGCGAAATGAGCAGTTCTTC
TRBV11-2	-	TRBJ2-3	TRBD2	CASSHWREGSDTQYF	TGTGCCAGCAGCCATTGGCGGGAGGGCTCAGATACGCAGTATTTT
TRBV19	-	TRBJ1-6	TRBD1	CASSITGGFDSPLHF	TGTGCCAGTAGTATAACAGGGGGCTTCGATTCACCCCTCCACTTT
TRBV12-3/TRBV12-4	-	TRBJ1-1	-	CASSSRGTEAFF	TGTGCCAGCAGTTCCCGAGGCACTGAAGCTTTCTTT
TRBV6-5	-	TRBJ2-2	-	CASSTTGANTGELFF	TGTGCCAGCAGTACTACAGGCGCGAACACCGGGGAGCTGTTTTTT